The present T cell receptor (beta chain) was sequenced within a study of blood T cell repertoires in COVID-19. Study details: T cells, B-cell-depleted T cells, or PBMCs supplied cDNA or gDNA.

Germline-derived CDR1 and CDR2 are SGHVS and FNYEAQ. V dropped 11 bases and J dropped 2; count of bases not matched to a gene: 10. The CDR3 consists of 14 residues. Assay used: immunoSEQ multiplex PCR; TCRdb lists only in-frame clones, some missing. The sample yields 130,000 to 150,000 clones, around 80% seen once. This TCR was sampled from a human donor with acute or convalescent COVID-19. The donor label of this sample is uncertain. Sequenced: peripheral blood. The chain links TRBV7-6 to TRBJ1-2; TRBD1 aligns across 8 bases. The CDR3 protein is CAWANRTGNYGYTF. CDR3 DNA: TGTGCCTGGGCAAACCGGACAGGGAACTATGGCTACACCTTC.